These 4 T cell receptor beta chains were all obtained from the same sample, sequenced in a study of early stage breast cancer tumors. Generated by immunoSEQ multiplex PCR, the TCRdb table keeps only in-frame clones and is missing some. The data show about 72,000 clones, approximately 79% seen once. Sequenced material: blood. Receptor source: a person in their sixties with breast cancer.

This chain uses TRBV6-6 with TRBJ1-1; TRBD1 is a possible D gene (5 bases). The CDR3 is made up of 14 amino acids. V lost 6 bases and J 0 bases, leaving 11 bases between the germline ends. Germline V lookup: CDR1 MNHNY, CDR2 SVGAGI (reference sequence). The CDR3 reads CASSILRVNTEAFF. The CDR3, as DNA: TGTGCCAGCAGCATTCTCAGGGTGAACACTGAAGCTTTCTTT.

The DNA for the CDR3 is TGTGCCAGCCGCAGGACGGCGGGTCCTTCCTACGAGCAGTACTTC. The encoded protein is CASRRTAGPSYEQYF. The rearrangement uses TRBV6-5 and TRBJ2-7, with D maybe TRBD2 (5 bases). Germline V gene data show CDR1 as MNHEY and CDR2 as SVGAGI. Trimming shortened V by 8 bases and J by 1 base, and 18 bases separated the two germline ends. This CDR3 has 15 residues.

This clone was seen once. The V and J genes are TRBV5-1 and TRBJ1-1, with a possible D match to TRBD1 (5 bases). V lost 0 bases and J lost 6, with 12 bases in between. Germline CDR1 is SGHRS and CDR2 is YFSETQ. This CDR3 is 14 amino acids long. In DNA, the CDR3 is TGCGCCAGCAGCTTGGTGGCAGGGTTGGCTGAAGCTTTCTTT. This codes for CASSLVAGLAEAFF.

The V gene is TRBV18, the J gene TRBJ1-1; the match to TRBD1 covers 8 bases. Trimming at V came to 3 bases and at J to 5 bases, leaving 5 bases not matched to a gene. This CDR3 region has 14 residues. Germline assignment: CDR1 KGHSH and CDR2 LQKENI. CDR3: CASSPSRGRTEAFF. The CDR3 nucleotides read TGTGCCAGCTCACCGAGCAGGGGGCGGACTGAAGCTTTCTTT.